This T cell receptor (beta chain) originates from a study of cytomegalovirus exposure and HLA in healthy donors. Whole-study results and caveats: One cluster of highly shared sequence variants probably arose as a sequencing artifact.

This CDR3 has 14 amino acids. Germline V gives CDR1 SGDLS, CDR2 YYNGEE. Trimming cost V 3 bases and J 6 bases; bases outside gene matches: 5. PCR involved 60 Vbeta and 13 Jbeta primers. Generated by immunoSEQ multiplex PCR, the TCRdb table keeps only in-frame clones and is missing some. The data show around 160,000 clones, 70% to 80% seen once. In regard to this clone: No antigen is known for it.

The sequence came from a male donor in good health and CMV-seronegative. V and J are TRBV9 and TRBJ1-2; 10 bases line up with TRBD1. Sequencing was done on a sample of PBMCs. The chain's CDR3 is CASSGGQGGNGYTF. CDR3 nucleotides: TGTGCCAGCAGCGGTGGACAGGGGGGGAATGGCTACACCTTC.